This T cell receptor (beta chain) is from a study of blood T cells in healthy people across ages. Then a second PCR, running roughly 7 to 11 cycles, was carried out with a sample-barcoded 5' primer and a J-beta primer mix. In TCRdb, the 5' RACE reads were re-called with MiXCR into one record per CDR3 protein. The data show about 680,000 distinct CDR3 sequences, more than 40% seen once. Trimming removed 6 bases at V and 4 bases at J, with 11 bases between. Per germline, CDR1 DFQATT and CDR2 SNEGSKA (reference sequence). The CDR3 is 12 residues long. The sequence was collected from a woman aged 60 to 75 in good health. Sequencing was done on a sample of blood. The genes are TRBV20-1 and TRBJ2-3; perhaps D is TRBD1 or TRBD2 (5 bases each). The DNA for the CDR3 is TGCAGTGCCGAGCCGGGGCCAGATACGCAGTATTTT. Translating it yields CSAEPGPDTQYF.